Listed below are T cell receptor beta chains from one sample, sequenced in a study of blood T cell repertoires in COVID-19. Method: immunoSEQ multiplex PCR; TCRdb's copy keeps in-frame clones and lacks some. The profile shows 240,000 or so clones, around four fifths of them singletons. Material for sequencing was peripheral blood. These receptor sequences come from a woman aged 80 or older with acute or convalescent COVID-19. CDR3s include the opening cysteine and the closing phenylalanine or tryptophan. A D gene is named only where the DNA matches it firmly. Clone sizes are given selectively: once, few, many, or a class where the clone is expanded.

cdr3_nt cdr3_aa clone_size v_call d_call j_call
TGTGCCAGCAGCTCGGACAGGAATGAAAAACTGTTTTTT CASSSDRNEKLFF few TRBV7-2 TRBD1 TRBJ1-4
TGTGCCAGCAGCCCCAGGACAGGGAAAAATTCACCCCTCCACTTT CASSPRTGKNSPLHF - TRBV28 TRBD1 TRBJ1-6
TGTGCCAGCAGGGGACAGGCGGTCTCTGGAAACACCATATATTTT CASRGQAVSGNTIYF - TRBV2 TRBD1 TRBJ1-3
TGTGCCAGCAGCTTGGGACAGAGTCTCTATGGCTACACCTTC CASSLGQSLYGYTF - TRBV7-9 TRBD1 TRBJ1-2
TGTGCCAGCAGCTACGGGGGGGCCGGGAGCACAGATACGCAGTATTTT CASSYGGAGSTDTQYF once TRBV7-2 TRBD2 TRBJ2-3
TGTGCCAGCTCACAGATAGGGGTTTTGAACACTGAAGCTTTCTTT CASSQIGVLNTEAFF - TRBV18 - TRBJ1-1
TGTGCCAGCACCCAACAGGGCGTTGGCACCGGGGAGCTGTTTTTT CASTQQGVGTGELFF once TRBV7-8 - TRBJ2-2
TGCAGTGCTAGTTCAACGGGACAGGCAGATACGCAGTATTTT CSASSTGQADTQYF - TRBV20-1 TRBD1 TRBJ2-3
TGTGCCAGCAGCGTACAGGGATTTACGGACACCATATATTTT CASSVQGFTDTIYF - TRBV7-2 - TRBJ1-3
TGTGCCAGCAGAAAATGGGGCGCCGGGGAGCTGTTTTTT CASRKWGAGELFF few TRBV5-6 - TRBJ2-2
TGTGCCAGCAGCTTGGCCGTCGGGACCTACAATGAGCAGTTCTTC CASSLAVGTYNEQFF - TRBV5-5 - TRBJ2-1
TGTGCCAGTAGCATAACAGGGCAGGTAAAGACCCAGTACTTC CASSITGQVKTQYF - TRBV19 - TRBJ2-5
TGTGCCAGCAGATGGACTTCCCGGGATGAAAAACTGTTTTTT CASRWTSRDEKLFF - TRBV6-5 - TRBJ1-4
TGTGCCAGCAGTTACGGGCGGGGGGGCTGGCAAGAGACCCAGTACTTC CASSYGRGGWQETQYF - TRBV6-5 TRBD2 TRBJ2-5
TGTGCCATCAGTGGGACAGGGGTCCCCTACGAGCAGTACTTC CAISGTGVPYEQYF - TRBV10-3 TRBD1 TRBJ2-7
TGCAGTGCTAGTCCCGGGACTAGCGGGAGTACCAATGAGCAGTTCTTC CSASPGTSGSTNEQFF - TRBV20-1 TRBD2 TRBJ2-1
TGTGCCAGCAGCTCCTTAGCGGGGGGCACAGATACGCAGTATTTT CASSSLAGGTDTQYF - TRBV5-5 TRBD2 TRBJ2-3
TGTGCCAGCAGCCCGACGGGACAGGGCAATTCACCCCTCCACTTT CASSPTGQGNSPLHF - TRBV7-9 TRBD1 TRBJ1-6
TGTGCCAGCAGCTATTCCCCAGCAGGGGGTGACCACCACGAGACCCAGTACTTC CASSYSPAGGDHHETQYF - TRBV7-9 TRBD1 TRBJ2-5
TGTGCCAGCAGCCGCACGACAGCACCATCCTATTACTACGAGCAGTACTTC CASSRTTAPSYYYEQYF - TRBV3-1/TRBV3-2 - TRBJ2-7
TGTGCCAGCAGCCTTATCGAGCAGTACTTC CASSLIEQYF - TRBV11-2 - TRBJ2-7
TGTGCCAGCAGTGAACAGGGGAGCACAGATACGCAGTATTTT CASSEQGSTDTQYF - TRBV6-4 TRBD1 TRBJ2-3
TGTGCCAGCAGTGATCCTTACCGTAGCGGGGAAGGAAATGAGCAGTTCTTC CASSDPYRSGEGNEQFF - TRBV2 TRBD2 TRBJ2-1
TGTGCCAGCAGTACCGATACAGGGAACTATGGCTACACCTTC CASSTDTGNYGYTF few TRBV6-2/TRBV6-3 - TRBJ1-2
TGTGCCAGCAGCGTAGGGCTAGCGGGAAATCGAGATGAGCAGTTCTTC CASSVGLAGNRDEQFF - TRBV9 TRBD2 TRBJ2-1
TGTGCCAGCAGTTACAGGGGAGGGCAGCTGTTTTTT CASSYRGGQLFF few TRBV6-5 TRBD2 TRBJ2-2
TGTGCCAGCAGTTTTATTCCGGGGAGCCCCACAGATACGCAGTATTTT CASSFIPGSPTDTQYF - TRBV27 - TRBJ2-3
TGTGCCAGCAGTGCCGAACTAGCGGGAGGCGTCTACGAGCAGTACTTC CASSAELAGGVYEQYF - TRBV28 TRBD2 TRBJ2-7
TGTGCCAGCAGCAAACAGGGAACTAATGAAAAACTGTTTTTT CASSKQGTNEKLFF - TRBV7-6 - TRBJ1-4
TGCGCCAGCGGAACGGGAGGGCCCTACGAGCAGTACTTC CASGTGGPYEQYF - TRBV4-1 TRBD2 TRBJ2-7
TGTGCCAGCGTTGACACCACGATATTGAATGGCTACACCTTC CASVDTTILNGYTF - TRBV28 - TRBJ1-2
TGTGCCAGCTCACTTACTAGCGGGAGAACCGAGCAGTACTTC CASSLTSGRTEQYF - TRBV18 TRBD2 TRBJ2-7
TGTGCCAGCAGCTCAAGGCAGGGCACTGAAGCTTTCTTT CASSSRQGTEAFF - TRBV7-9 - TRBJ1-1
TGCGCCAGCAGCCTAGGGACAGGGAACACCGGGGAGCTGTTTTTT CASSLGTGNTGELFF - TRBV5-1 TRBD1 TRBJ2-2
TGTGCCAGCAGTTACTCGTGGGGACAGGGGAACACCATATATTTT CASSYSWGQGNTIYF - TRBV6-5 TRBD1 TRBJ1-3
TGTGCCAGCAGGTCTGGACAGGCGCAGGGGGAGACCCAGTACTTC CASRSGQAQGETQYF - TRBV6-5 TRBD1 TRBJ2-5
TGTGCCAGCAGTTACCTCGGGAGGGGCTCCTACAATGAGCAGTTCTTC CASSYLGRGSYNEQFF - TRBV6-2/TRBV6-3 TRBD2 TRBJ2-1
TGTGCCAGCAGTTACTCCCCCGATAGGTCGGGTTCCTACGAGCAGTACTTC CASSYSPDRSGSYEQYF - TRBV6-2/TRBV6-3 - TRBJ2-7
TGTGCCAGCAGTGATCAGGGGGGCCAGTATGAGCAGTTCTTC CASSDQGGQYEQFF - TRBV6-2/TRBV6-3 - TRBJ2-1
TGTGCCAGCAGGTTCGGGACATTGAACACTGAAGCTTTCTTT CASRFGTLNTEAFF - TRBV28 - TRBJ1-1
TGTGCCAGCAGCCGCCTAGGGGAAAGGGTCCATAATGGCTACACCTTC CASSRLGERVHNGYTF - TRBV7-8 - TRBJ1-2
TGTGCTAGTGGGACAAGTAGCTCCTACAATGAGCAGTTCTTC CASGTSSSYNEQFF - TRBV12-5 - TRBJ2-1
TGTGCCAGCGAAGAGTTTTCGAACACCGGGGAGCTGTTTTTT CASEEFSNTGELFF - TRBV7-2 - TRBJ2-2
TGCGCCAGCAGCACCGGGACAGGGGGGCAAGATACGCAGTATTTT CASSTGTGGQDTQYF - TRBV5-1 TRBD1 TRBJ2-3
TGTGCCAGCAGTGGGACAGGGGGGAAACACACCATATATTTT CASSGTGGKHTIYF - TRBV7-2 TRBD1 TRBJ1-3
TGCGCCAGCAGCCAGAAGACAGTGAATGAGCAGTTCTTC CASSQKTVNEQFF few TRBV4-1 - TRBJ2-1
TGTGCCAGTAGTACCAGTCTGAACACTGAAGCTTTCTTT CASSTSLNTEAFF few TRBV19 - TRBJ1-1
TGTGCCAGCAGGAGGGGACAGGGGGCAAGGGAAAAACTGTTTTTT CASRRGQGAREKLFF - TRBV6-5 TRBD1 TRBJ1-4
TGTGCCAGCAGCAAATATCGCAGGGGCGAATTCATGAACACTGAAGCTTTCTTT CASSKYRRGEFMNTEAFF - TRBV21-1 - TRBJ1-1
TGCGCCAGCAGCTTGGTCAGGCAGGCGCAGGAGGTGCAGTATTTT CASSLVRQAQEVQYF - TRBV5-1 - TRBJ2-3
TGTGCCAGCAGCGATGGGAGGTCAGACAATGAGCAGTTCTTC CASSDGRSDNEQFF - TRBV9 - TRBJ2-1
TGCGCCAGCAGCCAAGATCGGCCCGGCGGCGGGAACACCGGGGAGCTGTTTTTT CASSQDRPGGGNTGELFF - TRBV4-1 - TRBJ2-2
TGTGCCAGCAGCTTATCGCCTAACGCCCGAGGTACGCAGTATTTT CASSLSPNARGTQYF - TRBV7-2 - TRBJ2-3